This T cell receptor beta chain came from a study of low-dose radiotherapy and immunotherapy resistance in tumors. Whole-study context: With fractions of 0.5 Gy given every 2 weeks, Cohort 1 accumulated a total of 6.5 Gy. Dosing for Cohort 2 consisted of 1 Gy per fraction every two weeks, reaching a total of 13 Gy over 26 weeks.

The CDR3 consists of 14 residues. V was pared by 3 bases and J by 5 bases, with 11 bases between. Germline CDR1 WNHNN, CDR2 SYGVQD (reference sequence). Time point specified: before trial treatment. With a constant-region primer and a V-primer adapter, TCRs were subjected to about 20 PCR cycles of amplification. TCRdb analysed the reads with MiXCR anew, one entry per CDR3 protein. The repertoire consists of approximately 47,000 distinct CDR3 sequences, with about 12% occurring once and the leading ten covering approximately 6.2%. This clonotype occurred many times. The specimen was PBMCs, collected before treatment. This sequence was found in a female donor with ovarian cancer. The chain uses TRBV10-1 and TRBJ2-1, with a tentative D call TRBD2 (7 bases). Here the CDR3 reads CASSDGGGHNEQFF. CDR3 DNA sequence: TGCGCCAGCAGTGACGGCGGGGGCCACAATGAGCAGTTCTTC.